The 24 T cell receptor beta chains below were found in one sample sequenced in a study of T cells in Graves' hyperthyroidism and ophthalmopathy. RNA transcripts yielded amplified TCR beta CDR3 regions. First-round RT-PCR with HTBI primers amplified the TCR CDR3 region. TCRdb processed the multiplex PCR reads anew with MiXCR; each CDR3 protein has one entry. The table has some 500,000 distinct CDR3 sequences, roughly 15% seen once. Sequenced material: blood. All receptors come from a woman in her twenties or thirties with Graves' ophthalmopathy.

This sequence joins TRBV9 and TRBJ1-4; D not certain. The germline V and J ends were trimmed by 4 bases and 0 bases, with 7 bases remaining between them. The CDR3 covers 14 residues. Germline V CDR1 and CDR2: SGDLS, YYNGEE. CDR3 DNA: TGTGCCAGCAGCCCGCAAGCAACTAATGAAAAACTGTTTTTT. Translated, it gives CASSPQATNEKLFF.

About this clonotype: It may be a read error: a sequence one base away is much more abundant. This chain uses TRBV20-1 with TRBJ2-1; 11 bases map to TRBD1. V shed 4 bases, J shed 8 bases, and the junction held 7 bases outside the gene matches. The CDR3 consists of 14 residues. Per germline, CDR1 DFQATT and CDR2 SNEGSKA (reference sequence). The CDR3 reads CSAIRDRGFDEQFF. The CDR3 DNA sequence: TGCAGTGCTATTCGGGACAGGGGGTTTGATGAGCAGTTCTTC.

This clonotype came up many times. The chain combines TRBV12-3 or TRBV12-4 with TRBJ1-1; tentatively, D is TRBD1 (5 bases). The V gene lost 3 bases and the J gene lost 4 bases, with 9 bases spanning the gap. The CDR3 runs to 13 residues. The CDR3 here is CASSFFRATEAFF. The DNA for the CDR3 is TGTGCCAGCAGTTTTTTCAGGGCCACTGAAGCTTTCTTT.

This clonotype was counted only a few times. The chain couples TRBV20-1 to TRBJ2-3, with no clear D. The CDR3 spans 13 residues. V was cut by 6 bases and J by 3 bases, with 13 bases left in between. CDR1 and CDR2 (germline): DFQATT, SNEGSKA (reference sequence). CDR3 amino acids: CSAQKSRTDTQYF. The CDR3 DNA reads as TGCAGTGCCCAAAAAAGCCGGACAGATACGCAGTATTTT.

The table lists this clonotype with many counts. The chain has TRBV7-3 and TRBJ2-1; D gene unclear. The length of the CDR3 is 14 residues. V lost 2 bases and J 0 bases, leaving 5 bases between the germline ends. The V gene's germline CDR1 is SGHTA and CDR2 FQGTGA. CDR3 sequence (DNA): TGTGCCAGCAGCTTAGACCTCTCCTACAATGAGCAGTTCTTC. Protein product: CASSLDLSYNEQFF. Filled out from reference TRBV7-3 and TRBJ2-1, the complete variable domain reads GAGVSQTPSNKVTEKGKYVELRCDPISGHTALYWYRQSLGQGPEFLIYFQGTGAADDSGLPNDRFFAVRPEGSVSTLKIQRTERGDSAVYLCASSLDLSYNEQFFGPGTRLTVL.

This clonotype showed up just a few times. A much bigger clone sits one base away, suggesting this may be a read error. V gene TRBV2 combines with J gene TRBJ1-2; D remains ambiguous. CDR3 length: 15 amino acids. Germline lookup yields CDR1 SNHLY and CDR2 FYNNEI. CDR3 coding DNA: TGTGCCTGCAGTGAAGACAATGGCTTCAGCTATGGCTACACCTTC. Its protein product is CACSEDNGFSYGYTF.

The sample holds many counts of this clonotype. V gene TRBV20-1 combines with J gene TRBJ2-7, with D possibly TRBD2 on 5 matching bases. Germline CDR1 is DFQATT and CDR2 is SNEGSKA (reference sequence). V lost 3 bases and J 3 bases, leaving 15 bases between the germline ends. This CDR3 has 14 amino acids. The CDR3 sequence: CSASPDPRDYEQYF. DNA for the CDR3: TGCAGTGCTAGCCCGGACCCCCGGGACTACGAGCAGTACTTC.

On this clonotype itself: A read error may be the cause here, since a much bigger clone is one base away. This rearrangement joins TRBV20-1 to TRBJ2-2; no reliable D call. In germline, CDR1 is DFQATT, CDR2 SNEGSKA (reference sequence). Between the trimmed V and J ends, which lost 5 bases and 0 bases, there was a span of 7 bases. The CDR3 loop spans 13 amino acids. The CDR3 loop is CSAQAPNTGELFF. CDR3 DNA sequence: TGCAGTGCTCAGGCACCGAACACCGGGGAGCTGTTTTTT.

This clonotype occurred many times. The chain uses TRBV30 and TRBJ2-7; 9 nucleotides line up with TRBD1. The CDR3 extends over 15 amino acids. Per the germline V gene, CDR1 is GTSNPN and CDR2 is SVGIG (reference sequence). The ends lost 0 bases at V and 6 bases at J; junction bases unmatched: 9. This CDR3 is CAWSVMDRGSSEQYF. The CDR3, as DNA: TGTGCCTGGAGTGTTATGGACAGGGGATCAAGCGAGCAGTACTTC. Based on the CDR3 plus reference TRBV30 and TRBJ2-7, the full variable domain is SQTIHQWPATLVQPVGSPLSLECTVEGTSNPNLYWYRQAAGRGLQLLFYSVGIGQISSEVPQNLSASRPQDRQFILSSKKLLLSDSGFYLCAWSVMDRGSSEQYFGPGTRLTVT.

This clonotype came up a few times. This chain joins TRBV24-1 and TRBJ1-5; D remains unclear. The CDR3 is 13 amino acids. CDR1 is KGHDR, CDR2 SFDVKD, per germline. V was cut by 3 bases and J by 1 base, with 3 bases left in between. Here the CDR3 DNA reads TGTGCCACCAGTGATCGGAGCAATCAGCCCCAGCATTTT. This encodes CATSDRSNQPQHF.

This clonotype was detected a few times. For the CDR3, the DNA is TGTGCCAGCAGTTTAATGGCGGGGAACGAGCAGTACTTC. Amino acids: CASSLMAGNEQYF. The chain has TRBV27 and TRBJ2-7, with TRBD2 as a possible D gene (6 bases). Per the germline V gene, CDR1 is MNHEY and CDR2 is SMNVEV (reference sequence). V lost 2 bases, J lost 5 bases, and 10 bases lay in between. The CDR3 extends over 13 amino acids.

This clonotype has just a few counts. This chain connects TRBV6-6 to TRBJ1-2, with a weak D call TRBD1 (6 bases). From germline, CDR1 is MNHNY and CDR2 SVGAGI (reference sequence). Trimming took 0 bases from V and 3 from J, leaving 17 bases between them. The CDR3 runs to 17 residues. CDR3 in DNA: TGTGCCAGCAGTTACTCAGGGGGGCCGATCAATTACTATGGCTACACCTTC. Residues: CASSYSGGPINYYGYTF.

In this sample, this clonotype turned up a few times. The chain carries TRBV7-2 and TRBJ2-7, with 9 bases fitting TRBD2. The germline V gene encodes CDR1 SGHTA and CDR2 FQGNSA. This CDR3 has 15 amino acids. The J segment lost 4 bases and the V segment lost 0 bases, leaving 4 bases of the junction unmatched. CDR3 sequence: CASSLAASGIYEQYF. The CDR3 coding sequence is TGTGCCAGCAGCTTAGCTGCTAGCGGGATATACGAGCAGTACTTC.

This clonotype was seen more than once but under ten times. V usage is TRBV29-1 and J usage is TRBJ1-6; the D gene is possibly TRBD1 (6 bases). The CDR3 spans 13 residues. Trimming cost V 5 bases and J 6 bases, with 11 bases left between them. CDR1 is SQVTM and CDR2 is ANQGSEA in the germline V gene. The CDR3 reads CSVRAGANSPLHF. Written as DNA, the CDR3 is TGCAGCGTTCGGGCAGGGGCTAATTCACCCCTCCACTTT.

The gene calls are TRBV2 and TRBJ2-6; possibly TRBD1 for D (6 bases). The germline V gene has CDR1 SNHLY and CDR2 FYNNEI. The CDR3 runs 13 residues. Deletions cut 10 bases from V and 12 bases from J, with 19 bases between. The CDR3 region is CATVRDTPGVLTF. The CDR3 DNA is TGTGCCACTGTCCGGGACACCCCCGGCGTCCTGACTTTC.

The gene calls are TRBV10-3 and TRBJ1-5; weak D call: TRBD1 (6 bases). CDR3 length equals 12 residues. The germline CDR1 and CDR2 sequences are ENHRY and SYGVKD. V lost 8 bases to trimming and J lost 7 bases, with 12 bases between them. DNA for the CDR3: TGTGCCATCGGCGGGGGGCCCCAGCCCCAGCATTTT. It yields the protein CAIGGGPQPQHF.

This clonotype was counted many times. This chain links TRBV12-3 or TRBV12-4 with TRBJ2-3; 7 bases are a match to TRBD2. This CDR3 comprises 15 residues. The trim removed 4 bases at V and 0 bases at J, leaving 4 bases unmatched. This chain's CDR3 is CASSSRRESTDTQYF. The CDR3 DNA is TGTGCCAGCAGTTCCAGGCGGGAGAGCACAGATACGCAGTATTTT.

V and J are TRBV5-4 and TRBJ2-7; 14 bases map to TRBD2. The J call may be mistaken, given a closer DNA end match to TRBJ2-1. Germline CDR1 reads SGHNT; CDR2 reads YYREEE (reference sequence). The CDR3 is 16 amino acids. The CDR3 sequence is CASSSMTSGRVYEQFF. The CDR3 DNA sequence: TGTGCCAGCAGCTCGATGACTAGCGGGAGGGTCTACGAGCAGTTCTTC.

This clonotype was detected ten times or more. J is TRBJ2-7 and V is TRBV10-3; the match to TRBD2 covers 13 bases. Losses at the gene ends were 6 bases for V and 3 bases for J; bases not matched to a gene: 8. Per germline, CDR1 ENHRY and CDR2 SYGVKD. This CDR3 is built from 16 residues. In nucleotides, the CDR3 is TGTGCCATCAGCGAGAGGACTAGCGGGAGTATCTACGAGCAGTACTTC. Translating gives CAISERTSGSIYEQYF.

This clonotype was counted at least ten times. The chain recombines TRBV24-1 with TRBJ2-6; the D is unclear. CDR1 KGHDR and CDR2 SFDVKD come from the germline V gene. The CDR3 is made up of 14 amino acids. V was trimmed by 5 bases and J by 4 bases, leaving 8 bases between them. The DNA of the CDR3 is TGTGCCACCAGTGGAACCGGCGGGGCCAACGTCCTGACTTTC. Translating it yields CATSGTGGANVLTF.

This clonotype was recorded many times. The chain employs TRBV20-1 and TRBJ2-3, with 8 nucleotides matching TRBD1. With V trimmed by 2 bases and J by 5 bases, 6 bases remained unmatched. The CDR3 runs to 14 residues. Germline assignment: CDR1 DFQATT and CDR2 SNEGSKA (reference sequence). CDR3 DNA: TGCAGTGCTAGACTCGGACAGGGTGGAGATACGCAGTATTTT. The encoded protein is CSARLGQGGDTQYF.

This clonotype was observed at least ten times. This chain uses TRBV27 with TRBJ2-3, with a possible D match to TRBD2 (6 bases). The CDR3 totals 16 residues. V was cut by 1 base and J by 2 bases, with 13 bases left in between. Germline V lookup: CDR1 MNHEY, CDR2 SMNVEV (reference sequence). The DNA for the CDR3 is TGTGCCAGCAGTTTATATCCGGGAGTTTCCACAGATACGCAGTATTTT. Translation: CASSLYPGVSTDTQYF.

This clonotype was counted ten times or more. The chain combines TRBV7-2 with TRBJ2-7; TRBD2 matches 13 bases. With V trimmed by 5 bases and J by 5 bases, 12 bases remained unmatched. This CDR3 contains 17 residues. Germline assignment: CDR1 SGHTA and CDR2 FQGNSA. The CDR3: CASSPRTSGRGFDEQYF. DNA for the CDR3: TGTGCCAGCAGCCCCCGGACTAGCGGGAGAGGGTTTGACGAGCAGTACTTC.

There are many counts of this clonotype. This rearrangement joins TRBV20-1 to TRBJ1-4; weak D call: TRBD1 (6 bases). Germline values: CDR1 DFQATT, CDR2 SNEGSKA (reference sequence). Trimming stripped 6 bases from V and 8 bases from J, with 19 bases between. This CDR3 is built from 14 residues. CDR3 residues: CSATHGQLLEKLFF. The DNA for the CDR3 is TGCAGTGCCACACACGGACAGTTGCTCGAAAAACTGTTTTTT.